This is a list of T cell receptor beta chains from one sample in a study of blood T cell repertoires in COVID-19. Sequencing was performed with immunoSEQ multiplex PCR; in TCRdb, only in-frame clones are kept and a portion is missing. The repertoire holds around 70,000 clones, with over 70% as singletons. Input material: peripheral blood. These receptors all stem from a human donor in a cohort sampled during active COVID-19. CDR3s include the opening cysteine and the closing phenylalanine or tryptophan. A D gene is named only where the DNA matches it firmly. Size values are once, few and many counts, or a class for expanded clones, and some rows have none.

15 | TRBJ2-7 | NA | TRBV27 | NA | CASSLSPSGRYEQYF | TGTGCCAGCAGTTTATCCCCGTCGGGTCGCTACGAGCAGTACTTC
19 | TRBJ2-5 | TRBD2 | TRBV11-3 | NA | CASSLPSGTSGKGVETQYF | TGTGCCAGCAGCTTACCGTCCGGGACTAGCGGCAAAGGGGTAGAGACCCAGTACTTC
14 | TRBJ1-6 | NA | TRBV2 | NA | CASILRQSYSPLHF | TGTGCCAGCATTCTCAGACAGTCCTATTCACCCCTCCACTTT
18 | TRBJ2-6 | NA | TRBV5-6 | NA | CASSLLGSGRSGANVLTF | TGTGCCAGCAGCTTGCTTGGTAGCGGTCGCTCTGGGGCCAACGTCCTGACTTTC
15 | TRBJ2-2 | NA | TRBV5-1 | NA | CASSFGRVKTGELFF | TGCGCCAGCAGCTTTGGGCGGGTAAAAACCGGGGAGCTGTTTTTT
16 | TRBJ2-3 | TRBD2 | TRBV19 | once | CASRVPGTISTDTQYF | TGTGCCAGTAGAGTCCCCGGGACTATAAGCACAGATACGCAGTATTTT
14 | TRBJ1-6 | TRBD1 | TRBV6-2/TRBV6-3 | NA | CASSGQEPRSPLHF | TGTGCCAGCAGCGGACAGGAGCCTCGCTCACCCCTCCACTTT
15 | TRBJ1-5 | NA | TRBV7-2 | NA | CASSPTGHPREPQHF | TGTGCCAGCAGTCCTACAGGACACCCCCGGGAGCCCCAGCATTTT
13 | TRBJ2-1 | NA | TRBV13 | NA | CASSSYSNNEQFF | TGTGCCAGCAGCTCTTACAGCAACAATGAGCAGTTCTTC
15 | TRBJ1-1 | TRBD1 | TRBV5-1 | NA | CASSFTGTGNTEAFF | TGCGCCAGCAGCTTTACCGGGACAGGGAACACTGAAGCTTTCTTT
16 | TRBJ2-3 | NA | TRBV3-1/TRBV3-2 | NA | CASSQVSGHITDTQYF | TGTGCCAGCAGCCAAGTTTCGGGACACATCACAGATACGCAGTATTTT
14 | TRBJ2-1 | NA | TRBV11-2 | NA | CASSLDLGVNEQFF | TGTGCCAGCAGCTTAGATCTAGGGGTCAATGAGCAGTTCTTC
16 | TRBJ1-1 | NA | TRBV19 | NA | CASTATLPGGSTEAFF | TGTGCCAGTACCGCTACGCTGCCCGGGGGTTCCACTGAAGCTTTCTTT
14 | TRBJ2-2 | NA | TRBV5-5 | NA | CASIYFVSGGELFF | TGTGCCAGCATTTATTTTGTGAGTGGCGGGGAGCTGTTTTTT
16 | TRBJ1-2 | TRBD1 | TRBV2 | NA | CASGDRASDFSYGYTF | TGTGCCAGCGGGGACAGGGCCAGCGATTTTAGCTATGGCTACACCTTC
15 | TRBJ2-7 | NA | TRBV7-2 | NA | CASSLEGQSSYEQYF | TGTGCCAGCAGCTTAGAGGGACAAAGCTCCTACGAGCAGTACTTC
15 | TRBJ1-4 | TRBD1 | TRBV5-1 | NA | CASSAGTGVREKLFF | TGCGCCAGCAGCGCCGGGACAGGGGTCAGAGAAAAACTGTTTTTT
14 | TRBJ2-4 | TRBD2 | TRBV6-2/TRBV6-3 | NA | CASSGGGNKNIQYF | TGTGCCAGCAGTGGGGGGGGGAACAAAAACATTCAGTACTTC
13 | TRBJ1-1 | NA | TRBV5-1 | few | CASSDDRKTEAFF | TGCGCCAGCAGCGATGACAGGAAAACTGAAGCTTTCTTT
15 | TRBJ2-3 | TRBD2 | TRBV9 | once | CASSLGLQSTDTQYF | TGTGCCAGCAGCCTGGGACTACAGAGCACAGATACGCAGTATTTT
13 | TRBJ2-5 | TRBD1 | TRBV7-3 | NA | CASSFYRGQTQYF | TGTGCCAGCAGCTTTTACAGGGGACAGACCCAGTACTTC
15 | TRBJ2-5 | TRBD1 | TRBV24-1 | many | CATSDLQGAKETQYF | TGTGCCACCAGTGATTTGCAGGGGGCTAAGGAGACCCAGTACTTC